The 25 T cell receptor beta chains presented below share a single source sample, sequenced in a study of cytomegalovirus exposure and HLA in healthy donors. It was with 60 Vbeta and 13 Jbeta primers that the PCR ran. Using immunoSEQ multiplex PCR, the repertoire was profiled, and TCRdb retains in-frame clones only, with some absent. The profile covers more than 95,000 clones, with 75% to 85% appearing a single time and over 5% taken by the ten largest. Material for sequencing was PBMCs. Every receptor here comes from a man between 18 and 35 years old in good health and CMV-seronegative.

This rearrangement joins TRBV5-5 to TRBJ1-3, with D possibly matching TRBD1 (6 bases). The CDR3 runs to 16 residues. V was cut by 6 bases and J by 2 bases, with 18 bases left in between. The V gene's germline CDR1 is SGHKS and CDR2 YYEKEE (reference sequence). CDR3 sequence reads: CASTSGPGAAGNTIYF. The CDR3 DNA reads as TGTGCCAGCACCAGCGGCCCAGGGGCGGCTGGAAACACCATATATTTT.

V gene TRBV7-2 combines with J gene TRBJ2-7, with 11 bases matching TRBD1. The germline CDR1 and CDR2 sequences are SGHTA and FQGNSA. V shed 4 bases and J 6 bases; nucleotides not matched to a gene: 11. CDR3 length: 16 residues. CDR3 in amino acids: CASSSQPGQGESEQYF. CDR3 DNA sequence: TGTGCCAGCAGCTCGCAACCGGGACAGGGGGAAAGCGAGCAGTACTTC.

The chain joins TRBV7-9 to TRBJ1-1; no definite D call. Deletions cut 5 bases from V and 4 bases from J, with 11 bases between. Germline CDR1 and CDR2: SEHNR and FQNEAQ (reference sequence). The CDR3 is 13 residues long. The CDR3 nucleotides are TGTGCCAGCAGCCGCCGTCCGGGCACTGAAGCTTTCTTT. Protein: CASSRRPGTEAFF.

V usage is TRBV29-1 and J usage is TRBJ1-2; D is unclear. The V gene's germline CDR1 is SQVTM and CDR2 ANQGSEA. The CDR3 sequence is 14 residues long. Trimming shortened V by 6 bases and J by 4 bases, and 18 bases separated the two germline ends. The CDR3 sequence: CSVREGSGGYGYTF. The CDR3 DNA reads TGCAGCGTCCGGGAGGGAAGCGGCGGCTATGGCTACACCTTC. Full variable domain (remainder filled in from reference TRBV29-1 and TRBJ1-2): SAVISQKPSRDICQRGTSLTIQCQVDSQVTMMFWYRQQPGQSLTLIATANQGSEATYESGFVIDKFPISRPNLTFSTLTVSNMSPEDSSIYLCSVREGSGGYGYTFGSGTRLTVV.

This clone was detected a few times. The rearrangement uses TRBV10-3 and TRBJ1-1, with TRBD1 matching over 7 bases. Germline values: CDR1 ENHRY, CDR2 SYGVKD. This CDR3 comprises 15 residues. After removal of 2 bases from V and 6 bases from J, the junction contained 9 bases not matched to a gene. CDR3 in DNA: TGTGCCATCAGTGAGGGCGACAGGGAGAGCGCTGAAGCTTTCTTT. Its protein product is CAISEGDRESAEAFF.

The V call is TRBV30, the J call TRBJ1-2; TRBD1 agrees at 8 bases. Germline CDR1 and CDR2: GTSNPN and SVGIG (reference sequence). V was clipped by 3 bases and J by 4 bases; unmatched bases: 10. The CDR3 consists of 15 residues. The CDR3 sequence: CAWSEGTGSFYGYTF. CDR3 in DNA: TGTGCCTGGAGCGAGGGGACAGGATCTTTCTATGGCTACACCTTC.

The chain recombines TRBV15 with TRBJ2-5; D gene unclear. The J call is uncertain, as TRBJ2-7 better fits the DNA end. The CDR3 runs to 14 residues. The germline gives CDR1 LNHNV, CDR2 YYDKDF (reference sequence). CDR3 DNA sequence: TGTGCCACCAGCAGAGACGACTTCTCCTACGAGCAGTACTTC. It encodes CATSRDDFSYEQYF.

V gene TRBV23-1 combines with J gene TRBJ1-4; 8 bases fit TRBD1. TRBV23-1 is placed among ORFs of uncertain function. This CDR3 is 19 amino acids long. The J segment lost 7 bases and the V segment lost 7 bases, leaving 23 bases of the junction unmatched. CDR3 sequence reads: CASTHGEEVSDREGEKLFF. For the CDR3, the DNA is TGCGCCAGCACCCATGGGGAAGAGGTATCGGACAGGGAAGGTGAAAAACTGTTTTTT.

The V and J genes are TRBV6-5 and TRBJ2-1; 8 nucleotides agree with TRBD1. Germline values: CDR1 MNHEY, CDR2 SVGAGI. The ends lost 2 bases at V and 6 bases at J; junction bases unmatched: 3. CDR3 length: 14 amino acids. The CDR3 sequence is CASSYTTGANEQFF. CDR3 in DNA: TGTGCCAGCAGTTACACGACAGGGGCCAATGAGCAGTTCTTC.

The chain carries TRBV4-1 and TRBJ2-6; 8 nucleotides align to TRBD1. Trimming at V came to 4 bases and at J to 11 bases, leaving 7 bases not matched to a gene. The V gene's germline CDR1 is MGHRA and CDR2 YSYEKL. The CDR3 runs 14 residues. DNA for the CDR3: TGCGCCAGCAGCCGAGGGGACAGGCAGGACGTCCTGACTTTC. Translated, it gives CASSRGDRQDVLTF.

This clone occurred a few times. CDR3 sequence (DNA): TGTGCCAGCAGTGCGTTAGCGGTTATCCAGCTAGACGAGCAGTACTTC. Its protein is CASSALAVIQLDEQYF. The chain links TRBV6-1 to TRBJ2-7; a weak D match, TRBD2 (6 bases). The CDR3 totals 16 residues. The V end lost 4 bases, the J end lost 5 bases, and 21 bases lay between the germline ends. Germline CDR1 is MNHNS and CDR2 is SASEGT.

V is TRBV30 and J is TRBJ2-1, with TRBD2 identical over 9 bases. V lost 2 bases to trimming and J lost 16 bases; unmatched junction nucleotides: 12. Germline V gene data show CDR1 as GTSNPN and CDR2 as SVGIG (reference sequence). The CDR3 covers 13 residues. The CDR3 region is CAWSPLNSGRAFF. The CDR3 coding sequence is TGTGCCTGGAGTCCCCTCAATAGCGGGAGAGCTTTCTTC.

The chain couples TRBV7-9 to TRBJ2-7; 11 bases agree with TRBD2. Germline loops: CDR1 SEHNR, CDR2 FQNEAQ (reference sequence). The CDR3 runs 15 residues. The junction had 8 bases not matched to a gene; V was cut back by 5 bases and J by 5 bases. CDR3 sequence reads: CASSELTSGNDEQYF. The DNA of the CDR3 is TGTGCCAGCAGCGAACTGACTAGCGGGAATGACGAGCAGTACTTC.

The chain uses TRBV30 and TRBJ1-1, with D perhaps matching TRBD1 (5 bases). There are 15 residues in the CDR3. CDR1 is GTSNPN, CDR2 SVGIG, per germline (reference sequence). The ends were cut back, 3 bases at V and 4 bases at J, with 18 bases in the middle. The CDR3 bases are TGTGCCTGGAGGCCAAACAGACAGCAGACCACTGAAGCTTTCTTT. Translating it yields CAWRPNRQQTTEAFF.

The chain links TRBV4-2 to TRBJ2-1; 12 nucleotides match TRBD2. The germline V gene has CDR1 LGHNA and CDR2 YNFKEQ. Losses at the gene ends were 4 bases for V and 0 bases for J; bases not matched to a gene: 10. The CDR3 is 19 amino acids. This CDR3 reads CASSLETSGSASSYNEQFF. CDR3 coding DNA: TGTGCCAGCAGCCTGGAGACTAGCGGGAGTGCTAGCTCCTACAATGAGCAGTTCTTC.

V and J are TRBV9 and TRBJ1-5; D is undetermined. The CDR3 runs 15 residues. Trimming shortened V by 5 bases and J by 2 bases, and 14 bases separated the two germline ends. CDR1 and CDR2 from the germline V gene are SGDLS and YYNGEE. The CDR3, as DNA: TGTGCCAGCAGTCGTAGCGGATTTGGCAATCAGCCCCAGCATTTT. Translating it yields CASSRSGFGNQPQHF.

The CDR3 bases are TGTGCCAGCAGTTCCCGAGTCACCGTGAACACTGAAGCTTTCTTT. This translates into CASSSRVTVNTEAFF. The chain employs TRBV7-9 and TRBJ1-1; no clear D. V lost 6 bases and J 0 bases, leaving 14 bases between the germline ends. Per germline, CDR1 SEHNR and CDR2 FQNEAQ (reference sequence). CDR3 length: 15 amino acids.

With respect to this clone: Other DNA sequences in the same sample also yield this CDR3. J is TRBJ1-6 and V is TRBV4-2; D possibly corresponds to TRBD1 (5 bases). The germline CDR1 and CDR2 sequences are LGHNA and YNFKEQ. The V and J ends lost 3 bases and 7 bases respectively, with 16 bases between them. The CDR3 length is 16 residues. CDR3 protein: CASSHGGTLGNSPLHF. The CDR3 nucleotides read TGTGCCAGCAGCCACGGTGGGACTTTGGGGAATTCACCCCTCCACTTT.

The chain joins TRBV25-1 to TRBJ1-1, with 7 bases that match TRBD1. The germline V gene encodes CDR1 MGHDK and CDR2 SYGVNS. Losses at the gene ends were 1 base for V and 4 bases for J; bases not matched to a gene: 12. The CDR3 extends over 17 amino acids. For the CDR3, the DNA is TGTGCCAGCAGTGAATTGCTCATTGGGACAGACGTCACTGAAGCTTTCTTT. Translating it yields CASSELLIGTDVTEAFF.

V is TRBV4-3 and J is TRBJ1-2; no definite D call. CDR3 length: 12 residues. Trimming took 0 bases from V and 4 from J, leaving 3 bases between them. Looked up from germline, CDR1 is LGHNA and CDR2 is YSLEER. This CDR3 is CASSQDSYGYTF. CDR3 sequence (DNA): TGCGCCAGCAGCCAAGACAGCTATGGCTACACCTTC.

Concerning this clone: This likely traces to a read error, being one base from a far larger clone. Different DNA sequences within this sample yield the same CDR3. This chain connects TRBV27 to TRBJ1-5; D remains unclear. The germline CDR1 and CDR2 sequences are MNHEY and SMNVEV (reference sequence). The CDR3 is 17 residues long. The CDR3 reads CASSFLASGIDNQPQHF. DNA for the CDR3: TGTGCCAGCAGTTTTTTGGCCTCGGGGATAGACAATCAGCCCCAGCACTTT.

The chain combines TRBV2 with TRBJ1-5, with 8 bases matching TRBD1. From germline, CDR1 is SNHLY and CDR2 FYNNEI. V shed 7 bases and J 7 bases; nucleotides not matched to a gene: 9. The CDR3 is made up of 14 amino acids. CDR3: CASTIGQGGQPQHF. In DNA form, the CDR3 reads TGTGCCAGCACCATCGGACAGGGAGGCCAGCCCCAGCATTTT.

This sequence joins TRBV6-1 and TRBJ2-3; 7 nucleotides line up with TRBD2. Germline V gene lookup returns CDR1 MNHNS and CDR2 SASEGT. The CDR3 runs 14 residues. Trimming cost V 5 bases and J 2 bases; bases outside gene matches: 4. The chain's CDR3 is CASSRGETTDTQYF. In nucleotides, the CDR3 is TGTGCCAGCAGTCGGGGGGAGACCACAGATACGCAGTATTTT.

The gene calls are TRBV14 and TRBJ1-2, with D maybe TRBD1 (5 bases). V lost 1 base and J lost 0, with 9 bases in between. Germline CDR1 reads SGHDN; CDR2 reads FVKESK. The CDR3 is 15 residues long. CDR3 sequence: CASSQVGRANYGYTF. The CDR3, as DNA: TGTGCCAGCAGCCAAGTCGGCAGGGCTAACTATGGCTACACCTTC.

V usage is TRBV5-4 and J usage is TRBJ2-3, with 7 bases that match TRBD2. The CDR3 extends over 15 amino acids. Germline CDR1 and CDR2: SGHNT and YYREEE (reference sequence). V dropped 3 bases and J dropped 5; count of bases not matched to a gene: 9. CDR3 loop: CASSSGSAGKDTQYF. For the CDR3, the DNA is TGTGCCAGCAGCTCAGGGTCAGCGGGAAAAGATACGCAGTATTTT.